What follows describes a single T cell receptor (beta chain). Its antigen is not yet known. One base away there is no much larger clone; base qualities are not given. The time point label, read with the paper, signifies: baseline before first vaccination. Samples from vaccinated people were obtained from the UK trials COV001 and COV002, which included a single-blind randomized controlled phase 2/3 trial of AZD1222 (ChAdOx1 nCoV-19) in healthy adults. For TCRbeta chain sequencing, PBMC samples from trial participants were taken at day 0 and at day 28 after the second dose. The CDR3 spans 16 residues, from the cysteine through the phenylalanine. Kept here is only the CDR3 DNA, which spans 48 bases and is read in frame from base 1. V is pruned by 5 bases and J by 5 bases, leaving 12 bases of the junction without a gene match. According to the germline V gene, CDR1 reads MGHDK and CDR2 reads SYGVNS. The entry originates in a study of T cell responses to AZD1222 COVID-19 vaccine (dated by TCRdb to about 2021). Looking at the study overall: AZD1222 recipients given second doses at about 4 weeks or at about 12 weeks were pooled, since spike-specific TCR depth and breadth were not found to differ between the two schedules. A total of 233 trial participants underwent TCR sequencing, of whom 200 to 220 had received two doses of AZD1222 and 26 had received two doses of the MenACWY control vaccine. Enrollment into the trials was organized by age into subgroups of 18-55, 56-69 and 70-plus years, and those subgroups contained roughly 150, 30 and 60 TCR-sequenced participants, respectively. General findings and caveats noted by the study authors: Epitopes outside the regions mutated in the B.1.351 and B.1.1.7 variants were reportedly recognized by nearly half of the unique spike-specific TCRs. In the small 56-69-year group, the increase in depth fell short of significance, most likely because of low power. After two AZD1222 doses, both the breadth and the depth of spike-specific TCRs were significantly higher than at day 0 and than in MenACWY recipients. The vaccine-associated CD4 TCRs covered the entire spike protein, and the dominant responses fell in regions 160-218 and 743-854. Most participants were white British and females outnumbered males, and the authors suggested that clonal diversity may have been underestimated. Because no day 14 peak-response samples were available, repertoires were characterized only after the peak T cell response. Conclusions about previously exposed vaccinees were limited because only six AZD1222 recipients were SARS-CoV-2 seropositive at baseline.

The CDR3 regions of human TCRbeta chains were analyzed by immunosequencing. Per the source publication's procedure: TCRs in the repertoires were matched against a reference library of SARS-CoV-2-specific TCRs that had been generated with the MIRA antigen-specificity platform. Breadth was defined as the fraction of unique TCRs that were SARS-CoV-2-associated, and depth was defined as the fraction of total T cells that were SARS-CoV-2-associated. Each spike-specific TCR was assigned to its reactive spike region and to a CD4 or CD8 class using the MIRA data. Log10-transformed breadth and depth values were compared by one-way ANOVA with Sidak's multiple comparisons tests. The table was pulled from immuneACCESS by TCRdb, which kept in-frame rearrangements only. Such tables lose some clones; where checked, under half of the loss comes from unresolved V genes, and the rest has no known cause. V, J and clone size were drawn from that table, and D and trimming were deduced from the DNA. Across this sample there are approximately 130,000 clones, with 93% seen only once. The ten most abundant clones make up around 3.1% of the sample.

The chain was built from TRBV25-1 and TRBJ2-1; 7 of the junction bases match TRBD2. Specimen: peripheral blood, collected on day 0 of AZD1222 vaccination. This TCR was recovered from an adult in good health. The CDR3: CASSSSAGTNHNEQFF. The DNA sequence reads TGTGCCAGCAGTTCCTCGGCTGGGACTAACCACAATGAGCAGTTCTTC.